This section outlines one T cell receptor beta chain sequence together with its context. Its antigen is as yet unknown. This CDR3 spans 15 amino acids. The source of the sample is a study of cytomegalovirus exposure and HLA in healthy donors. Study findings and constraints: The study found most TCR sequences rare, yet found some public TCRs in many donors. The authors later found TCR association rates varying by HLA locus, with DRB1 most and HLA-C fewest. The likely origin of a cluster of highly shared sequence variants was a sequencing artifact. Associated with cytomegalovirus, according to the listing, were 150 to 200 TCR beta chains.

The study ran its PCR with 60 Vbeta and 13 Jbeta primers. The protocol was immunoSEQ multiplex PCR, while the TCRdb copy is restricted to in-frame clones and leaves out a portion. The sample consists of some 100,000 clones, more than 65% of them appearing once. The chain uses TRBV21-1 and TRBJ1-1; TRBD1 is the table's D call and was not checked against the DNA. TRBV21-1 is a pseudogene segment. The sequence derives from a woman between 18 and 29 years old in good health and CMV-seropositive. The specimen was PBMCs. The CDR3 sequence: CASSKRGKENTEAFF. In nucleotides, the CDR3 is TGTGCCAGCAGCAAAAGGGGGAAGGAGAACACTGAAGCTTTCTTT.